This T cell receptor (beta chain) is from a study of monozygotic twins with inflammatory bowel disease. Study outcomes and limitations: Part of the variability in patient repertoires may have come from differing immunosuppressive treatments. Perhaps reflecting limited power, concordant and discordant twins did not differ in repertoire similarity. TCRbeta inverse Simpson diversity was decreased in IBD patients versus healthy co-twins.

The CDR3 is 11 amino acids. CDR1 is SGHVS, CDR2 FQNEAQ, per germline. Researchers used template switching to add UMIs featuring a 6-nucleotide sample barcode. TCRdb re-called the 5' RACE reads and catalogs CDR3 proteins one per entry, DNA excluded. This sample's table reports some 200,000 distinct CDR3 sequences. With regard to this clonotype: What it binds is unknown.

Source material: blood. The rearrangement uses TRBV7-8 and TRBJ1-1. The TCR was taken from a human donor with ulcerative colitis or Crohn's disease, or a healthy co-twin of an affected twin (not recorded which). This CDR3 reads CASRLDGEAFF.